This T cell receptor beta chain emerged from a study of identical twins. General observations from the study: The abundant beta clonotypes from cord blood had fewer insertions, and memory repertoires had none of this.

This clonotype was counted ten times or more. Its cognate antigen is unknown. TCRdb analysed the 5' RACE reads with MiXCR anew, one entry per CDR3 protein. Among 500,000 to 700,000 distinct CDR3 sequences listed, just over 7% were seen once. The data were also submitted as part of a second study, on yellow fever vaccine responses in identical twins.

The TCR was taken from a woman aged 18-29 years in good health. The source material was PBMCs.

CDR3 loop: CATSQPGTEYSNQPQHF. CDR3 sequence (DNA): TGTGCCACCAGCCAACCCGGGACCGAGTATAGCAATCAGCCCCAGCATTTT. V and J are TRBV15 and TRBJ1-5; possible D gene TRBD1, 5 bases. V was pared by 5 bases and J by 0 bases, with 17 bases between. Germline V gene data show CDR1 as LNHNV and CDR2 as YYDKDF (reference sequence). This CDR3 region has 17 residues.